These T cell receptor beta chains were read from a single sample in a study of blood T cells in healthy people across ages. TCRdb reanalysed the 5' RACE reads using MiXCR and keeps one entry per CDR3 protein. This table has roughly 860,000 distinct CDR3 sequences, around 68% appearing once. Sample: blood. Receptors originate from a man aged 25-40 years in good health. The CDR3 runs from the conserved cysteine through the conserved F or W. The D gene is left open where the match is weak. Expanded clones are given a class, and other clones once, few, many or no size at all.

clone size: NA; D gene: TRBD1; V gene: TRBV27; J gene: TRBJ1-5; CDR3 protein: CASSASGTGVQPQHF; CDR3 DNA: TGTGCCAGCAGTGCATCCGGGACAGGGGTTCAGCCCCAGCATTTT
clone size: NA; D gene: NA; V gene: TRBV9; J gene: TRBJ1-4; CDR3 protein: CASSASGTDEKLFF; CDR3 DNA: TGTGCCAGCAGCGCTTCAGGAACGGATGAAAAACTGTTTTTT
clone size: few; D gene: TRBD2; V gene: TRBV5-1; J gene: TRBJ2-1; CDR3 protein: CASSLEVTSGVDEQFF; CDR3 DNA: TGCGCCAGCAGCTTGGAAGTGACTAGCGGGGTCGATGAGCAGTTCTTC
clone size: few; D gene: NA; V gene: TRBV15; J gene: TRBJ2-3; CDR3 protein: CATKSSTDTQYF; CDR3 DNA: TGTGCCACCAAGTCATCAACTGATACGCAGTATTTT
clone size: NA; D gene: TRBD1; V gene: TRBV12-3/TRBV12-4; J gene: TRBJ1-5; CDR3 protein: CASQRTGGNQPQHF; CDR3 DNA: TGTGCCAGCCAAAGGACAGGGGGCAATCAGCCCCAGCATTTT
clone size: few; D gene: TRBD2; V gene: TRBV29-1; J gene: TRBJ2-7; CDR3 protein: CSVALAVGVHEQYF; CDR3 DNA: TGCAGCGTTGCCCTAGCGGTGGGTGTCCACGAGCAGTACTTC
clone size: NA; D gene: TRBD1; V gene: TRBV29-1; J gene: TRBJ2-1; CDR3 protein: CSVDPTGDEQFF; CDR3 DNA: TGCAGCGTTGACCCGACAGGGGATGAGCAGTTCTTC
clone size: NA; D gene: NA; V gene: TRBV7-3; J gene: TRBJ2-1; CDR3 protein: CASSPPSSSYNEQFF; CDR3 DNA: TGTGCCAGCAGCCCGCCCTCGAGCTCCTACAATGAGCAGTTCTTC
clone size: NA; D gene: TRBD1; V gene: TRBV2; J gene: TRBJ2-7; CDR3 protein: CASSYRGQDEQYF; CDR3 DNA: TGTGCCAGCAGTTACAGGGGGCAGGACGAGCAGTACTTC
clone size: once; D gene: NA; V gene: TRBV6-2/TRBV6-3; J gene: TRBJ2-6; CDR3 protein: CATETGINSGANVLTF; CDR3 DNA: TGTGCCACCGAGACAGGAATAAACTCTGGGGCCAACGTCCTGACTTTC
clone size: few; D gene: TRBD2; V gene: TRBV4-2; J gene: TRBJ2-5; CDR3 protein: CASSQEASGYETQYF; CDR3 DNA: TGTGCCAGCAGCCAAGAAGCTAGCGGCTACGAGACCCAGTACTTC
clone size: NA; D gene: NA; V gene: TRBV6-1; J gene: TRBJ2-5; CDR3 protein: CASSEAPLGQETQYF; CDR3 DNA: TGTGCCAGCAGTGAAGCCCCCTTGGGACAAGAGACCCAGTACTTC
clone size: NA; D gene: NA; V gene: TRBV3-1; J gene: TRBJ1-5; CDR3 protein: CASSQSQTYNQPQHF; CDR3 DNA: TGTGCCAGCAGCCAATCACAGACTTACAATCAGCCCCAGCATTTT
clone size: few; D gene: TRBD1; V gene: TRBV29-1; J gene: TRBJ2-1; CDR3 protein: CSVVDRDPEQFF; CDR3 DNA: TGCAGCGTTGTGGACAGGGATCCTGAGCAGTTCTTC
clone size: NA; D gene: NA; V gene: TRBV29-1; J gene: TRBJ2-7; CDR3 protein: CSVEDRSTSYEQYF; CDR3 DNA: TGCAGCGTTGAAGATCGGTCAACCTCCTACGAGCAGTACTTC
clone size: few; D gene: NA; V gene: TRBV28; J gene: TRBJ2-5; CDR3 protein: CASSLTQGPQETQYF; CDR3 DNA: TGTGCCAGCAGTTTAACCCAGGGGCCCCAAGAGACCCAGTACTTC
clone size: NA; D gene: NA; V gene: TRBV2; J gene: TRBJ2-3; CDR3 protein: CASKQGLDTQYF; CDR3 DNA: TGTGCCAGCAAACAGGGTTTGGATACGCAGTATTTT
clone size: NA; D gene: NA; V gene: TRBV12-3/TRBV12-4; J gene: TRBJ2-7; CDR3 protein: CASSTGLVYYEQYF; CDR3 DNA: TGTGCCAGCAGTACAGGGTTGGTCTACTACGAGCAGTACTTC
clone size: NA; D gene: NA; V gene: TRBV29-1; J gene: TRBJ1-5; CDR3 protein: CSVGGSNSNQPQHF; CDR3 DNA: TGCAGCGTTGGAGGCAGTAATAGCAATCAGCCCCAGCATTTT
clone size: NA; D gene: NA; V gene: TRBV4-3; J gene: TRBJ2-1; CDR3 protein: CASSQFGVYNEQFF; CDR3 DNA: TGCGCCAGCAGCCAATTCGGGGTCTACAATGAGCAGTTCTTC
clone size: NA; D gene: NA; V gene: TRBV9; J gene: TRBJ1-1; CDR3 protein: CASSVANPEATEAFF; CDR3 DNA: TGTGCCAGCAGCGTAGCCAACCCAGAAGCCACTGAAGCTTTCTTT
clone size: NA; D gene: NA; V gene: TRBV29-1; J gene: TRBJ2-1; CDR3 protein: CSASAVEQFF; CDR3 DNA: TGCAGCGCCTCCGCGGTGGAGCAGTTCTTC
clone size: NA; D gene: NA; V gene: TRBV10-2; J gene: TRBJ2-1; CDR3 protein: CASMGSNSYNEQFF; CDR3 DNA: TGCGCCAGCATGGGGAGCAATTCCTACAATGAGCAGTTCTTC
clone size: NA; D gene: TRBD1; V gene: TRBV18; J gene: TRBJ2-1; CDR3 protein: CASSPPKGQGVLRDEQFF; CDR3 DNA: TGTGCCAGCTCACCGCCTAAAGGACAGGGCGTGTTGCGAGATGAGCAGTTCTTC
clone size: few; D gene: NA; V gene: TRBV28; J gene: TRBJ2-3; CDR3 protein: CASSPPGASTDTQYF; CDR3 DNA: TGTGCCAGCAGTCCCCCGGGGGCATCCACAGATACGCAGTATTTT
clone size: NA; D gene: NA; V gene: TRBV6-5; J gene: TRBJ2-7; CDR3 protein: CASSYLGAAYEQYF; CDR3 DNA: TGTGCCAGCAGTTACTTGGGCGCAGCCTACGAGCAGTACTTC
clone size: once; D gene: TRBD2; V gene: TRBV15; J gene: TRBJ2-3; CDR3 protein: CATSRAVIGAGDTDTQYF; CDR3 DNA: TGTGCCACCAGCAGAGCCGTAATTGGGGCGGGGGATACAGATACGCAGTATTTT
clone size: NA; D gene: NA; V gene: TRBV20-1; J gene: TRBJ2-7; CDR3 protein: CSARGTDAGIYEQYF; CDR3 DNA: TGCAGTGCTAGAGGGACCGACGCGGGGATCTACGAGCAGTACTTC
clone size: NA; D gene: NA; V gene: TRBV12-3/TRBV12-4; J gene: TRBJ2-5; CDR3 protein: CASSVYRVREQYF; CDR3 DNA: TGTGCCAGCAGTGTTTACAGGGTTCGGGAGCAGTACTTC
clone size: NA; D gene: TRBD1; V gene: TRBV12-3/TRBV12-4; J gene: TRBJ2-2; CDR3 protein: CASSSPRQGGTGELFF; CDR3 DNA: TGTGCCAGCAGTTCCCCCCGACAGGGCGGTACCGGGGAGCTGTTTTTT
clone size: NA; D gene: NA; V gene: TRBV3-1; J gene: TRBJ2-5; CDR3 protein: CASSQEGQETQYF; CDR3 DNA: TGTGCCAGCAGCCAAGAGGGGCAGGAGACCCAGTACTTC
clone size: few; D gene: NA; V gene: TRBV7-2; J gene: TRBJ2-3; CDR3 protein: CASSRLSTDTQYF; CDR3 DNA: TGTGCCAGCAGCCGCCTTAGCACAGATACGCAGTATTTT
clone size: NA; D gene: TRBD2; V gene: TRBV20-1; J gene: TRBJ2-1; CDR3 protein: CSARDTNGGALNEQFF; CDR3 DNA: TGCAGTGCTAGAGATACGAACGGGGGGGCCCTCAATGAGCAGTTCTTC
clone size: NA; D gene: TRBD1; V gene: TRBV3-1; J gene: TRBJ2-7; CDR3 protein: CASSHDGGGTGGLTPLYEQYF; CDR3 DNA: TGTGCCAGCAGCCACGACGGCGGCGGGACAGGGGGCCTCACTCCCCTCTACGAGCAGTACTTC
clone size: NA; D gene: NA; V gene: TRBV12-3/TRBV12-4; J gene: TRBJ2-3; CDR3 protein: CASTTETSTDTQYF; CDR3 DNA: TGTGCCAGCACTACAGAGACCTCCACAGATACGCAGTATTTT
clone size: NA; D gene: TRBD2; V gene: TRBV10-3; J gene: TRBJ2-5; CDR3 protein: CAISEPGGETQYF; CDR3 DNA: TGTGCCATCAGTGAGCCGGGGGGGGAGACCCAGTACTTC
clone size: few; D gene: NA; V gene: TRBV28; J gene: TRBJ2-5; CDR3 protein: CASSILQETQYF; CDR3 DNA: TGTGCCAGCAGTATACTACAAGAGACCCAGTACTTC
clone size: NA; D gene: NA; V gene: TRBV24-1; J gene: TRBJ2-1; CDR3 protein: CATSDRDSYNEQFF; CDR3 DNA: TGTGCCACCAGTGACCGGGACTCTTACAATGAGCAGTTCTTC
clone size: NA; D gene: TRBD2; V gene: TRBV11-1; J gene: TRBJ2-1; CDR3 protein: CASSSGRNGGGGNEQFF; CDR3 DNA: TGTGCCAGCAGCTCAGGCCGTAACGGCGGGGGGGGCAATGAGCAGTTCTTC
clone size: NA; D gene: TRBD1; V gene: TRBV29-1; J gene: TRBJ2-7; CDR3 protein: CSVGIGGQGGEQYF; CDR3 DNA: TGCAGCGTTGGGATTGGGGGACAGGGGGGCGAGCAGTACTTC
clone size: NA; D gene: NA; V gene: TRBV4-1; J gene: TRBJ2-3; CDR3 protein: CASSQYGTSTDTQYF; CDR3 DNA: TGCGCCAGCAGCCAATACGGGACTAGCACAGATACGCAGTATTTT
clone size: NA; D gene: TRBD2; V gene: TRBV20-1; J gene: TRBJ2-5; CDR3 protein: CSAEPSGGTETQYF; CDR3 DNA: TGCAGTGCTGAACCTAGCGGGGGGACAGAGACCCAGTACTTC
clone size: once; D gene: TRBD1; V gene: TRBV3-1; J gene: TRBJ1-2; CDR3 protein: CASSHATGANYGYTF; CDR3 DNA: TGTGCCAGCAGCCACGCGACAGGGGCTAACTATGGCTACACCTTC
clone size: once; D gene: NA; V gene: TRBV3-1; J gene: TRBJ2-3; CDR3 protein: CASSHLADTQYF; CDR3 DNA: TGTGCCAGCAGCCATCTGGCAGATACGCAGTATTTT
clone size: NA; D gene: NA; V gene: TRBV27; J gene: TRBJ2-5; CDR3 protein: CASSGPGLARETQYF; CDR3 DNA: TGTGCCAGCAGTGGGCCGGGGCTAGCGAGAGAGACCCAGTACTTC
clone size: NA; D gene: NA; V gene: TRBV30; J gene: TRBJ2-1; CDR3 protein: CAWATRSSYNERFF; CDR3 DNA: TGTGCCTGGGCCACCCGGAGCTCCTACAATGAGCGGTTCTTC
clone size: few; D gene: NA; V gene: TRBV27; J gene: TRBJ2-1; CDR3 protein: CASSPPGTRYNEQFF; CDR3 DNA: TGTGCCAGCAGTCCCCCGGGGACTCGATACAATGAGCAGTTCTTC
clone size: NA; D gene: NA; V gene: TRBV7-9; J gene: TRBJ2-5; CDR3 protein: CTSSLGSRTQYF; CDR3 DNA: TGTACCAGCAGCTTAGGGTCGAGGACCCAGTACTTC
clone size: few; D gene: NA; V gene: TRBV10-3; J gene: TRBJ2-7; CDR3 protein: CAISGDRSSYEQYF; CDR3 DNA: TGTGCCATCAGTGGGGACCGAAGCTCCTACGAGCAGTACTTC
clone size: NA; D gene: TRBD2; V gene: TRBV24-1; J gene: TRBJ2-1; CDR3 protein: CATSAMAGGPQVYNEQFF; CDR3 DNA: TGTGCCACCAGTGCAATGGCGGGGGGGCCTCAGGTCTACAATGAGCAGTTCTTC
clone size: NA; D gene: TRBD2; V gene: TRBV25-1; J gene: TRBJ2-1; CDR3 protein: CASSDPNVGGGNEQFF; CDR3 DNA: TGTGCTAGCAGTGATCCTAATGTGGGGGGGGGCAATGAGCAGTTCTTC